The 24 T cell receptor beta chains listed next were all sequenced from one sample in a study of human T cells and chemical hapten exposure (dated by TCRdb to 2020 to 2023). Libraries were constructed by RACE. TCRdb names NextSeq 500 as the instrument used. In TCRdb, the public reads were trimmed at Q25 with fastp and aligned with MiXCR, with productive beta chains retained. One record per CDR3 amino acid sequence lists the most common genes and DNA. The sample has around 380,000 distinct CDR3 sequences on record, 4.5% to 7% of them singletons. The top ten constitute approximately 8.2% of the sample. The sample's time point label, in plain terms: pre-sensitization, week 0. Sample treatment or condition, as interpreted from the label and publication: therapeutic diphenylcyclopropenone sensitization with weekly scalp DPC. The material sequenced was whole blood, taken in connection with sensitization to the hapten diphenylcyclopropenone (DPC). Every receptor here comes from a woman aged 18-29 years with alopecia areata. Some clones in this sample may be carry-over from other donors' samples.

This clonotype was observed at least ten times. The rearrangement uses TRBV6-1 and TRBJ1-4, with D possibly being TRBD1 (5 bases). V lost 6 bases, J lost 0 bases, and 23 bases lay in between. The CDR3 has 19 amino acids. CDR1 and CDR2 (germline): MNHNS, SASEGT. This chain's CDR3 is CASSILPPAGGSTNEKLFF. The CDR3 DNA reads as TGTGCCAGCAGCATATTACCCCCAGCCGGGGGGTCAACTAATGAAAAACTGTTTTTT.

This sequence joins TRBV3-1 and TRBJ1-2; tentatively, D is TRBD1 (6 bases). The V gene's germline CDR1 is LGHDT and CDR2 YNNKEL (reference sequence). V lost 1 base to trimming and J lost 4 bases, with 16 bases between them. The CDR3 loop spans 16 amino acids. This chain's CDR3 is CASSQGYPGATYGYTF. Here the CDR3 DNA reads TGTGCCAGCAGCCAAGGATATCCGGGGGCAACCTATGGCTACACCTTC. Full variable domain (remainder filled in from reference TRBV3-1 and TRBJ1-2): DTAVSQTPKYLVTQMGNDKSIKCEQNLGHDTMYWYKQDSKKFLKIMFSYNNKELIINETVPNRFSPKSPDKAHLNLHINSLELGDSAVYFCASSQGYPGATYGYTFGSGTRLTVV.

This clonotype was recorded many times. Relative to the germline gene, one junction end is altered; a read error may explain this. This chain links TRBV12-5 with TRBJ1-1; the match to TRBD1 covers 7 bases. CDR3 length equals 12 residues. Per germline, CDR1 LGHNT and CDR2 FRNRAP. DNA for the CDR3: TGTGCTAGTGGGGCCCGGGACAGCGGAACGGTCTTT. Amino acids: CASGARDSGTVF.

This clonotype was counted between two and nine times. The CDR3 region has the DNA TGTGCCAGCAGCCCCGGCCCGAATGAGCAGTTCTTC. This gives the protein CASSPGPNEQFF. The chain carries TRBV13 and TRBJ2-1; no reliable D call. The CDR3 runs to 12 residues. The V gene's germline CDR1 is PRHDT and CDR2 FYEKMQ (reference sequence). Deletions cut 5 bases from V and 7 bases from J, with 9 bases between. The full variable domain, completed using reference TRBV13 and TRBJ2-1, is AAGVIQSPRHLIKEKRETATLKCYPIPRHDTVYWYQQGPGQDPQFLISFYEKMQSDKGSIPDRFSAQQFSDYHSELNMSSLELGDSALYFCASSPGPNEQFFGPGTRLTVL.

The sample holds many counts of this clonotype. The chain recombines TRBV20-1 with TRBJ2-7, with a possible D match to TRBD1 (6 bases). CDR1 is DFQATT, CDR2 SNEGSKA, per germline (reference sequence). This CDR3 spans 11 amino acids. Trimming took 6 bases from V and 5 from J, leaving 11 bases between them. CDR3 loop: CSAVQGNEQYF. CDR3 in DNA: TGCAGTGCCGTACAGGGAAACGAGCAGTACTTC.

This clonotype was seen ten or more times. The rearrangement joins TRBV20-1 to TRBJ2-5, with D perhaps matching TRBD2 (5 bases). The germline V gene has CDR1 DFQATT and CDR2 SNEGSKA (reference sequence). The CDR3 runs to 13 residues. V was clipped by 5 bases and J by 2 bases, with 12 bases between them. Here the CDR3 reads CSAFRTDQETQYF. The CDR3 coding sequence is TGCAGTGCTTTCCGGACTGATCAAGAGACCCAGTACTTC.

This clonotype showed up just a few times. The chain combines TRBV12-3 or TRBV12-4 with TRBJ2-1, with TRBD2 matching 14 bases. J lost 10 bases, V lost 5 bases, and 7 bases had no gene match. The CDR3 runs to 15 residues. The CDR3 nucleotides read TGTGCCAGCAGTCCCCTGACTAGCGGGGGGGACGAGCAGTTCTTC. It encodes CASSPLTSGGDEQFF.

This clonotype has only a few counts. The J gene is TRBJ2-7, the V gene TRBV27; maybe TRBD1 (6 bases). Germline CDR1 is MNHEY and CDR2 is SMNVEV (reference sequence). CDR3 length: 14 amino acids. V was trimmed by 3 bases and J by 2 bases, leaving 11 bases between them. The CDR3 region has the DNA TGTGCCAGCAGTTTTGGCAGGGGCGCCTACGAGCAGTACTTC. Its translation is CASSFGRGAYEQYF.

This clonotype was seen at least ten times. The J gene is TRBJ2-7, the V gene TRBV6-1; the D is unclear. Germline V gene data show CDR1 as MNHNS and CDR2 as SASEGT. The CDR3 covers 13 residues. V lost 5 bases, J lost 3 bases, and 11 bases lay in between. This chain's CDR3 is CASSLITNYEQYF. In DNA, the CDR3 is TGTGCCAGCAGTCTAATAACGAACTACGAGCAGTACTTC.

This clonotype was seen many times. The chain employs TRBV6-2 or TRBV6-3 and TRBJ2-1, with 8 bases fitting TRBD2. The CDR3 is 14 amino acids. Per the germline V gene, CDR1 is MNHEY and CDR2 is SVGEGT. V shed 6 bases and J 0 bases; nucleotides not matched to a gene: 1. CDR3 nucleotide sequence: TGTGCCAGCAGCGGGGGGGTCTCCTACAATGAGCAGTTCTTC. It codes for CASSGGVSYNEQFF.

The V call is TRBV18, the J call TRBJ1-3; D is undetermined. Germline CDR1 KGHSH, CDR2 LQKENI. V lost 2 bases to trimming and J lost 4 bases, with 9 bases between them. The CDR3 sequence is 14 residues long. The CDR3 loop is CASSPTQDGNTIYF. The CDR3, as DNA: TGTGCCAGCTCACCAACCCAGGACGGAAACACCATATATTTT.

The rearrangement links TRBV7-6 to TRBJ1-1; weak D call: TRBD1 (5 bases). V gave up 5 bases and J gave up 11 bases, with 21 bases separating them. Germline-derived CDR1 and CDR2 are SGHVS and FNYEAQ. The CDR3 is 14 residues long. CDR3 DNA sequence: TGTGCCAGCAGCCTATCCGGGACCCTCAAGAGGGCTTTCTTT. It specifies CASSLSGTLKRAFF.

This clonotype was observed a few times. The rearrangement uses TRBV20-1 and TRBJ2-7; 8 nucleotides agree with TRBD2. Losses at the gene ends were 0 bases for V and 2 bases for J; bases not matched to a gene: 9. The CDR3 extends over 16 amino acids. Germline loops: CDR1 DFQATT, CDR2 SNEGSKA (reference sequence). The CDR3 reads CSARDPFAGGTYEQYF. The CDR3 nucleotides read TGCAGTGCTAGAGATCCATTCGCGGGGGGAACCTACGAGCAGTACTTC.

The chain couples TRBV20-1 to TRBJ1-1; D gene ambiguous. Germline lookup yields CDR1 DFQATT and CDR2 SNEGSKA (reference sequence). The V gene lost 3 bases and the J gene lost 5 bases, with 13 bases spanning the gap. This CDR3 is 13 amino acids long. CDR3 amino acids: CSASAGRRTEAFF. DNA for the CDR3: TGCAGTGCTAGTGCAGGTAGGAGGACTGAAGCTTTCTTT.

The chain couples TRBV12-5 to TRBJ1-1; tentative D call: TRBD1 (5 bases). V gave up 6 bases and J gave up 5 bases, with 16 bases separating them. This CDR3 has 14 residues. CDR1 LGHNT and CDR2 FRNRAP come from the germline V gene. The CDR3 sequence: CASGPEWAGTEAFF. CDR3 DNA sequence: TGTGCTAGTGGCCCGGAGTGGGCAGGGACTGAAGCTTTCTTT.

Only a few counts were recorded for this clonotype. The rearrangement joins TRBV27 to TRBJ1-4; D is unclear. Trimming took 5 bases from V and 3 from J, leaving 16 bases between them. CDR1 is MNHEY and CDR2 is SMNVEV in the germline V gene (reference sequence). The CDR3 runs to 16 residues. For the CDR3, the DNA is TGTGCCAGCAGTCCCACCCCGGGGTGGGCTAATGAAAAACTGTTTTTT. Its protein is CASSPTPGWANEKLFF. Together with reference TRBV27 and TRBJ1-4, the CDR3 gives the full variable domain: EAQVTQNPRYLITVTGKKLTVTCSQNMNHEYMSWYRQDPGLGLRQIYYSMNVEVTDKGDVPEGYKVSRKEKRNFPLILESPSPNQTSLYFCASSPTPGWANEKLFFGSGTQLSVL.

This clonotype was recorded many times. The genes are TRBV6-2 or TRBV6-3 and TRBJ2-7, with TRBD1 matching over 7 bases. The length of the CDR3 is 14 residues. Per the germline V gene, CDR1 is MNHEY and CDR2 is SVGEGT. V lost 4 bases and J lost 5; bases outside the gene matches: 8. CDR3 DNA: TGTGCCAGCAGTTCCCGGGACAGAGGTGACGAGCAGTACTTC. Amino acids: CASSSRDRGDEQYF.

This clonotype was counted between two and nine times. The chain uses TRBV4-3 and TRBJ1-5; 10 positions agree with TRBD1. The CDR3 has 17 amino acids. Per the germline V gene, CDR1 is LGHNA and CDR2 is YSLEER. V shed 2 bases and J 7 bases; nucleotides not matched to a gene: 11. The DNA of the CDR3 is TGCGCCAGCAGCCAAAATCCGGAGACAGGGGGCGGCCAGCCCCAGCATTTT. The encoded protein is CASSQNPETGGGQPQHF.

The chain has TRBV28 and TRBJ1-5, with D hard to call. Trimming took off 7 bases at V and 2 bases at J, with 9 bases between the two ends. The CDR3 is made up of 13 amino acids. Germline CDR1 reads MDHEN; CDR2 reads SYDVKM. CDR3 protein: CASTMRGNQPQHF. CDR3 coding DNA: TGTGCCAGCACAATGAGGGGCAATCAGCCCCAGCATTTT. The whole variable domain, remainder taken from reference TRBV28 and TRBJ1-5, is DVKVTQSSRYLVKRTGEKVFLECVQDMDHENMFWYRQDPGLGLRLIYFSYDVKMKEKGDIPEGYSVSREKKERFSLILESASTNQTSMYLCASTMRGNQPQHFGDGTRLSIL.

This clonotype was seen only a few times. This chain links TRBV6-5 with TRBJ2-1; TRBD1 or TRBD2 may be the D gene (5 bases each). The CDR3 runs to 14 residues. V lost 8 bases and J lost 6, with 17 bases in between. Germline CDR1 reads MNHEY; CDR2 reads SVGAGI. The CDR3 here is CASSILGVANEQFF. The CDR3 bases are TGTGCCAGCTCTATTTTGGGGGTTGCCAATGAGCAGTTCTTC.

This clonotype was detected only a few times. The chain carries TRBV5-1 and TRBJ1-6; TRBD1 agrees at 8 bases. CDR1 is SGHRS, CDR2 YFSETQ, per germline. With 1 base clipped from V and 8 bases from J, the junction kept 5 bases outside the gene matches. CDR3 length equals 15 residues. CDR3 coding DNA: TGCGCCAGCAGCTTGAGCGCAGGGGGCGATTCACCCCTCCACTTT. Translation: CASSLSAGGDSPLHF.

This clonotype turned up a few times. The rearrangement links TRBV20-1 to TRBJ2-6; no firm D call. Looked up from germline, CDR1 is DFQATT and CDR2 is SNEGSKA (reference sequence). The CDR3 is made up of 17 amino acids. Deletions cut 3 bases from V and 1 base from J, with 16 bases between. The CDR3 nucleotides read TGCAGTGCTAGGGTCCCGATGGGGTCGTCTGGGGCCAACGTCCTGACTTTC. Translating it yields CSARVPMGSSGANVLTF.

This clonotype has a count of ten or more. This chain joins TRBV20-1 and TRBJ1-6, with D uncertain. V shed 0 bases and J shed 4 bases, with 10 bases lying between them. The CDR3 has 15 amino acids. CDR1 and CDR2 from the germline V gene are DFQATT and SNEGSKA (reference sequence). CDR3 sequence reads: CSARDRADYNSPLHF. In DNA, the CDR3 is TGCAGTGCTAGAGATCGGGCAGATTATAATTCACCCCTCCACTTT.

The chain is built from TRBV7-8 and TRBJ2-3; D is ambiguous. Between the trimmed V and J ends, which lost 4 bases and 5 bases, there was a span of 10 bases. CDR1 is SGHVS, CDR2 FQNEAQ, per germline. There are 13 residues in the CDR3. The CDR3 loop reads CASSSLARDTQYF. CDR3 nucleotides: TGTGCCAGCAGCTCATTAGCAAGAGATACGCAGTATTTT. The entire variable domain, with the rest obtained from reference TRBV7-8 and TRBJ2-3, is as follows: GAGVSQSPRYKVAKRGQDVALRCDPISGHVSLFWYQQALGQGPEFLTYFQNEAQLDKSGLPSDRFFAERPEGSVSTLKIQRTQQEDSAVYLCASSSLARDTQYFGPGTRLTVL.